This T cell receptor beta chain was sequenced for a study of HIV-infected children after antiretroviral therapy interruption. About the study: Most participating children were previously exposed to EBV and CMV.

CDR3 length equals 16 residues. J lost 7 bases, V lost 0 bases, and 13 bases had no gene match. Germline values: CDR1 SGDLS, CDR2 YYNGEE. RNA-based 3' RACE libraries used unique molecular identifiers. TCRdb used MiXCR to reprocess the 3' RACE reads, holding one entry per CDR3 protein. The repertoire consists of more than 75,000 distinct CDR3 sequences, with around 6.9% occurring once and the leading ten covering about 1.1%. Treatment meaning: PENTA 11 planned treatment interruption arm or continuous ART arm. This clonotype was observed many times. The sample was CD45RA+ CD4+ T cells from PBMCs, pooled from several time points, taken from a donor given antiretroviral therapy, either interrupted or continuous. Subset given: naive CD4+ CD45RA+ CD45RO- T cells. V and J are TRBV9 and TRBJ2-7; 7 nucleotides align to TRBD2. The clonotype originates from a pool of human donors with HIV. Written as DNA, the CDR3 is TGTGCCAGCAGCGTAGCCGCGTCTCCGTTCGGGGGGGAGCAGTACTTC. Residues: CASSVAASPFGGEQYF.